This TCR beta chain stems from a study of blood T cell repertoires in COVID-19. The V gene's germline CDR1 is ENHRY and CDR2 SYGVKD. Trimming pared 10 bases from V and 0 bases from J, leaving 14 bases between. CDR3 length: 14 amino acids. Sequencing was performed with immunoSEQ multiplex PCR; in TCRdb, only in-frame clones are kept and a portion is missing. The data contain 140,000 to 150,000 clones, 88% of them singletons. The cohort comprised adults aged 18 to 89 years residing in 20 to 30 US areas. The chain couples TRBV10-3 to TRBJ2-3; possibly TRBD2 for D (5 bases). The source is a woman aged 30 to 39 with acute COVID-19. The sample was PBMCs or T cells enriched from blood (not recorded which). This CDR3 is CASKSGASTDTQYF. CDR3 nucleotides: TGTGCCAGCAAAAGCGGAGCTAGCACAGATACGCAGTATTTT.